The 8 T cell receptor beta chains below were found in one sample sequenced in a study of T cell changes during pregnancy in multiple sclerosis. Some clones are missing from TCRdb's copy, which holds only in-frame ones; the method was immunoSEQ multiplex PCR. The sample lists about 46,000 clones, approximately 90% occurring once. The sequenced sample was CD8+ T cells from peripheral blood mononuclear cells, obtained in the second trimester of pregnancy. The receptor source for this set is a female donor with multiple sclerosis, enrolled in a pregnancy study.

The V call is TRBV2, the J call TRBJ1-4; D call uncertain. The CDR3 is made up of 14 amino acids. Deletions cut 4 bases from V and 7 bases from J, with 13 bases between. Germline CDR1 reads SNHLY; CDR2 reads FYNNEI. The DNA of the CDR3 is TGTGCCAGCAGTGGCGTCAGTGCGGCTGAAAAACTGTTTTTT. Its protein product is CASSGVSAAEKLFF.

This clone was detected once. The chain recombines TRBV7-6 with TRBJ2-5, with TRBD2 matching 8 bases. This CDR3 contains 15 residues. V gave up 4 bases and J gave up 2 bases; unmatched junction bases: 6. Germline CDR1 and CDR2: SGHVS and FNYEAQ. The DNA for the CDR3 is TGTGCCAGCAGCTCGGGGGGGGGAGGGCAAGAGACCCAGTACTTC. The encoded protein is CASSSGGGGQETQYF.

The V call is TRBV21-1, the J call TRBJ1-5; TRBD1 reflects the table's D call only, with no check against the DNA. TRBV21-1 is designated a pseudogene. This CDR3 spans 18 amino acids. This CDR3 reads CASTGRNDRDYSNQPQHF. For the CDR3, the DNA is TGTGCCAGCACAGGGAGAAATGACAGGGATTATAGCAATCAGCCCCAGCATTTT.

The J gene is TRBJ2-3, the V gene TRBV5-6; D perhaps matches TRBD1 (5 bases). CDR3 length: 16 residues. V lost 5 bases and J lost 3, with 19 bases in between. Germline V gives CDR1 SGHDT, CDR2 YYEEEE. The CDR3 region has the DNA TGTGCCAGCAGTGACCGACAGACCCCCACTACAGATACGCAGTATTTT. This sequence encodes CASSDRQTPTTDTQYF.

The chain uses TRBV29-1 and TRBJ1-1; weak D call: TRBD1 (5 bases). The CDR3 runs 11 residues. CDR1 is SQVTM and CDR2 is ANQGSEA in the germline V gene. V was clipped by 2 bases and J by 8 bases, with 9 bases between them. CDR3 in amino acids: CSVERNREAFF. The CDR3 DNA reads TGCAGCGTTGAACGAAACAGGGAAGCTTTCTTT.

The CDR3 DNA reads TGTGCCTCCATCAGAGGATTTAATCAGCCCCAGCATTTT. Protein product: CASIRGFNQPQHF. The V and J genes are TRBV2 and TRBJ1-5; D unresolved. This CDR3 comprises 13 residues. V shed 11 bases and J shed 4 bases, with 15 bases lying between them. Germline CDR1 and CDR2: SNHLY and FYNNEI. Together with reference TRBV2 and TRBJ1-5, the CDR3 gives the full variable domain: EPEVTQTPSHQVTQMGQEVILRCVPISNHLYFYWYRQILGQKVEFLVSFYNNEISEKSEIFDDQFSVERPDGSNFTLKIRSTKLEDSAMYFCASIRGFNQPQHFGDGTRLSIL.

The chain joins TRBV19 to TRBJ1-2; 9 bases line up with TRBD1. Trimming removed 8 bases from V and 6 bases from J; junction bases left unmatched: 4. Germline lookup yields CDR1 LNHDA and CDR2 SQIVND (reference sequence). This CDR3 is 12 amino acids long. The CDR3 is CASLQGANGYTF. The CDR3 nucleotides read TGTGCCAGTTTACAGGGGGCAAATGGCTACACCTTC.

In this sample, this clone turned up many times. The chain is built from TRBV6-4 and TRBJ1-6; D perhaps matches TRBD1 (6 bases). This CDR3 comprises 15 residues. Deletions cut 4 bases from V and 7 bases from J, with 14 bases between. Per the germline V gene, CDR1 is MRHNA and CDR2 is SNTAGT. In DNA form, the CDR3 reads TGTGCCAGCAGTGCCGGGGCAGGGGCGAATTCACCCCTCCACTTT. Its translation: CASSAGAGANSPLHF.